This is a list of T cell receptor beta chains from one sample in a study of blood T cell repertoires in COVID-19. Profiled with immunoSEQ multiplex PCR; TCRdb holds only in-frame clones, not every one. The sample contains roughly 41,000 clones, more than 85% of which appear only once. Sequences were obtained from PBMCs or T cells enriched from blood (not recorded which). The source of these receptors is a woman between 50 and 59 years old who had recovered from COVID-19. CDR3s include the opening cysteine and the closing phenylalanine or tryptophan. D genes are given only for firm matches. Not all rows give a size; the values are once, few, many and, for expanded clones, a class.

v_gene,abundance,j_gene,d_gene,CDR3nt,CDR3aa
TRBV6-5,-,TRBJ2-5,TRBD1,TGTGCCAGCAGTAGACAGGGGGCGCCGGGGGAGACCCAGTACTTC,CASSRQGAPGETQYF
TRBV3-1/TRBV3-2,-,TRBJ2-1,TRBD2,TGTGCCAGCAGCCCGCCGGGACTAGCGGGAGGCAATGAGCAGTTCTTC,CASSPPGLAGGNEQFF
TRBV19,-,TRBJ1-2,-,TGTGCCAGTAGTATCTCAAAAGAGTCTGCCTATGGCTACACCTTC,CASSISKESAYGYTF
TRBV19,-,TRBJ1-5,TRBD1,TGTGCCAGTAGTCCGACAGGGGGGAATCAGCCCCAGCATTTT,CASSPTGGNQPQHF
TRBV29-1,once,TRBJ2-1,TRBD1,TGCAGCGCCGCCAGGGGGAAACATGAGCAGTTCTTC,CSAARGKHEQFF
TRBV29-1,-,TRBJ2-1,TRBD1,TGCAGCGTCGGACAGGGTTGGAATGAGCAGTTCTTC,CSVGQGWNEQFF
TRBV6-1,-,TRBJ1-5,TRBD1,TGTGCCAGCAGTGAAGGGGGACAGAGTCATAGCAATCAGCCCCAGCATTTT,CASSEGGQSHSNQPQHF
TRBV20-1,-,TRBJ2-7,-,TGCAGTGCTAGTTTAGCCCAACAGTACTTC,CSASLAQQYF
TRBV5-8,once,TRBJ1-1,-,TGTGCCAGTCCAATCTCAGGGAATTCGTATGGAGACACTGAAGCTTTCTTT,CASPISGNSYGDTEAFF
TRBV18,-,TRBJ2-2,TRBD2,TGTGCCAGCTCACGTCCGGGACTAGCGGACACCGGGGAGCTGTTTTTT,CASSRPGLADTGELFF
TRBV30,-,TRBJ2-7,TRBD1,TGTGCCTCAACCCGGGACAGGGGCAGCGAGCAGTACTTC,CASTRDRGSEQYF
TRBV6-5,-,TRBJ2-1,TRBD2,TGTGCCAGCACCGATCCTCCCGGGGGGACTCCGGAGTTCTTC,CASTDPPGGTPEFF
TRBV5-5,-,TRBJ1-4,TRBD1,TGTGCCAGCAGCCCTTGGGACAGGGGGTATGAAAAACTGTTTTTT,CASSPWDRGYEKLFF
TRBV28,-,TRBJ2-1,TRBD2,TGTGCCAGCAGTCCACTAGCGGGAGGAGCCCATGAGCAGTTCTTC,CASSPLAGGAHEQFF
TRBV7-2,-,TRBJ2-1,TRBD2,TGTGCCAGCAGCTTAGGACTAGCTAGGAATGAGCAGTTCTTC,CASSLGLARNEQFF
TRBV19,-,TRBJ2-7,TRBD2,TGTGCCAGTAGTGGGAAGGCACTAGCGAGACCTTACGAGCAGTACTTC,CASSGKALARPYEQYF
TRBV11-2,-,TRBJ2-4,TRBD2,TGTGCCAGCAGCCTTACTAGCGGGAGGGGGTTTGGGGCCAAAAACATTCAGTACTTC,CASSLTSGRGFGAKNIQYF
TRBV19,few,TRBJ2-2,-,TGTGCCAGTAGCCAATTCACCGGGGAGCTGTTTTTT,CASSQFTGELFF
TRBV11-2,-,TRBJ1-3,-,TGTGCCAGCAGCATTAGTAGCTCTGGAAACACCATATATTTT,CASSISSSGNTIYF
TRBV28,few,TRBJ1-6,TRBD1,TGTGCCAGCAGTCCGGGACAGGCTATTACACCCCTCCACTTT,CASSPGQAITPLHF